The next 2 T cell receptor beta chains were all read from a single sample in a study of shared clonotypes between healthy human individuals. Generated by immunoSEQ multiplex PCR, the TCRdb table keeps only in-frame clones and is missing some. The sample lists 2 million to 2.5 million clones, 90% to 95% occurring once. The sequenced sample consisted of naive CD4+ T cells from PBMCs. As for subset: CD45RA+ positively selected. The receptors stem from a man aged 18 to 30 in good health. Some clones in this sample may be carry-over from other donors' samples.

This chain uses TRBV29-1 with TRBJ2-5; 8 bases agree with TRBD1. This CDR3 has 12 residues. Trimming cost V 5 bases and J 5 bases; bases outside gene matches: 4. Germline V CDR1 and CDR2: SQVTM, ANQGSEA. CDR3 sequence reads: CSVSGGAETQYF. CDR3 DNA sequence: TGCAGCGTTTCAGGGGGCGCGGAGACCCAGTACTTC.

This rearrangement joins TRBV2 to TRBJ2-7; D possibly corresponds to TRBD2 (6 bases). The CDR3 contains 14 residues. Trimming removed 6 bases from V and 4 bases from J, with 16 bases in between. CDR1 and CDR2 from the germline V gene are SNHLY and FYNNEI. CDR3 DNA: TGTGCCAGCAGCACCCGGGACTCCCGATACGAGCAGTACTTC. The encoded protein is CASSTRDSRYEQYF.